These 19 T cell receptor beta chains were all obtained from the same sample, sequenced in a study of blood T cell repertoires in COVID-19. The assay was immunoSEQ multiplex PCR, and TCRdb's table has in-frame clones only and misses some. The repertoire includes around 270,000 clones, about 86% of them detected once, and less than 20% sits in the top ten. Source material: peripheral blood. The origin of the receptors is a person aged 65 to 79 with COVID-19, enrolled during active disease.

The rearrangement links TRBV27 to TRBJ2-1; D remains unclear. The CDR3 is 14 amino acids. V was clipped by 5 bases and J by 4 bases, with 12 bases between them. CDR1 and CDR2 (germline): MNHEY, SMNVEV (reference sequence). CDR3 amino acids: CASSPPDKYNEQFF. As DNA, the CDR3 is TGTGCCAGCAGTCCCCCTGACAAATACAATGAGCAGTTCTTC.

The chain has TRBV19 and TRBJ1-1; TRBD1 matches at 9 bases. V lost 7 bases to trimming and J lost 12 bases; unmatched junction nucleotides: 12. Germline lookup yields CDR1 LNHDA and CDR2 SQIVND (reference sequence). The CDR3 loop spans 13 amino acids. The CDR3 reads CASNQQGAVAPFF. The CDR3 region has the DNA TGTGCCAGTAACCAACAGGGGGCCGTGGCCCCTTTCTTT. The full variable domain, its missing parts supplied by reference TRBV19 and TRBJ1-1, is DGGITQSPKYLFRKEGQNVTLSCEQNLNHDAMYWYRQDPGQGLRLIYYSQIVNDFQKGDIAEGYSVSREKKESFPLTVTSAQKNPTAFYLCASNQQGAVAPFFGQGTRLTVV.

V is TRBV7-2 and J is TRBJ1-2; 7 positions agree with TRBD1. V dropped 3 bases and J dropped 10; count of bases not matched to a gene: 11. CDR3 length: 14 residues. Germline CDR1 and CDR2: SGHTA and FQGNSA. The CDR3 nucleotides are TGTGCCAGCAGCTTGGACAGGTACTCATCTACCTACACCTTC. Translation gives CASSLDRYSSTYTF.

This clone was counted only a few times. This rearrangement joins TRBV4-3 to TRBJ1-6; D remains ambiguous. Deletions cut 0 bases from V and 7 bases from J, with 13 bases between. Germline CDR1 LGHNA, CDR2 YSLEER. This CDR3 has 16 amino acids. The CDR3 DNA reads TGCGCCAGCAGCCAAGACCTCACAGTACAGAATTCACCCCTCCACTTT. As protein: CASSQDLTVQNSPLHF.

The rearrangement joins TRBV19 to TRBJ2-3; D ambiguous. V dropped 7 bases and J dropped 6 bases, with 8 bases sitting between them. Germline V CDR1 and CDR2: LNHDA, SQIVND (reference sequence). The CDR3 is 11 residues long. CDR3 in DNA: TGTGCCAGTAATCGCCGGGATACGCAGTATTTT. It is translated as CASNRRDTQYF.

The chain has TRBV19 and TRBJ2-2; D remains ambiguous. The CDR3 contains 13 residues. Trimming stripped 6 bases from V and 8 bases from J, with 13 bases between. Germline values: CDR1 LNHDA, CDR2 SQIVND (reference sequence). CDR3 nucleotide sequence: TGTGCCAGTAGGGCAGGTGGTGCTGGGGAGCTGTTTTTT. Translating it yields CASRAGGAGELFF.

This chain links TRBV29-1 with TRBJ2-5; TRBD2 agrees at 8 bases. The CDR3 is made up of 14 amino acids. Germline trimming cut 7 bases from V and 5 bases from J; bases unmatched to any gene: 12. Germline V gene sequence: CDR1 SQVTM, CDR2 ANQGSEA. The CDR3 is CSALKREYDETQYF. CDR3 in DNA: TGCAGCGCCCTGAAGCGGGAGTACGATGAGACCCAGTACTTC.

V is TRBV18 and J is TRBJ2-3; 8 bases align to TRBD1. V gave up 2 bases and J gave up 3 bases; unmatched junction bases: 16. The CDR3 sequence is 19 residues long. Germline V gene data show CDR1 as KGHSH and CDR2 as LQKENI. For the CDR3, the DNA is TGTGCCAGCTCACCAAGGACAGGGACAGGTACCTGGGGGACAGATACGCAGTATTTT. It codes for CASSPRTGTGTWGTDTQYF.

V gene TRBV7-9 combines with J gene TRBJ1-4, with 9 nucleotides matching TRBD1. Germline V gene sequence: CDR1 SEHNR, CDR2 FQNEAQ (reference sequence). Trimming removed 5 bases from V and 10 bases from J; junction bases left unmatched: 23. The CDR3 totals 19 residues. CDR3 sequence (DNA): TGTGCCAGCAGCCTAAAAATTGGGGCATCATCGGGACAGGGTGGAAAACTGTTTTTT. Protein product: CASSLKIGASSGQGGKLFF. The full variable domain, in which reference TRBV7-9 and TRBJ1-4 provide the parts outside the CDR3, is DTGVSQNPRHKITKRGQNVTFRCDPISEHNRLYWYRQTLGQGPEFLTYFQNEAQLEKSRLLSDRFSAERPKGSFSTLEIQRTEQGDSAMYLCASSLKIGASSGQGGKLFFGSGTQLSVL.

The chain links TRBV6-2 or TRBV6-3 to TRBJ1-2; 7 nucleotides match TRBD1. The CDR3 extends over 12 amino acids. From germline, CDR1 is MNHEY and CDR2 SVGEGT. V was clipped by 5 bases and J by 8 bases; unmatched bases: 5. The CDR3 region is CASSRQTGGYTF. CDR3 DNA sequence: TGTGCCAGCAGTCGTCAGACAGGGGGCTACACCTTC.

The J gene is TRBJ2-2, the V gene TRBV5-1, with TRBD2 as a possible D gene (5 bases). This CDR3 has 15 amino acids. Germline CDR1 is SGHRS and CDR2 is YFSETQ. The V and J ends lost 0 bases and 3 bases respectively, with 9 bases between them. The CDR3 sequence: CASSLALGDTGELFF. The CDR3 DNA sequence: TGCGCCAGCAGCTTGGCCCTGGGAGACACCGGGGAGCTGTTTTTT.

The V and J genes are TRBV9 and TRBJ2-7, with 7 bases fitting TRBD2. Germline assignment: CDR1 SGDLS and CDR2 YYNGEE. Trimming cost V 3 bases and J 6 bases; bases outside gene matches: 6. The CDR3 is made up of 13 amino acids. CDR3: CASSEGRVGEQYF. The CDR3 DNA sequence: TGTGCCAGCAGCGAGGGGAGGGTGGGCGAGCAGTACTTC. The whole variable domain, remainder taken from reference TRBV9 and TRBJ2-7, is DSGVTQTPKHLITATGQRVTLRCSPRSGDLSVYWYQQSLDQGLQFLIQYYNGEERAKGNILERFSAQQFPDLHSELNLSSLELGDSALYFCASSEGRVGEQYFGPGTRLTVT.

This clone was picked up one time. The gene calls are TRBV14 and TRBJ2-3; possibly TRBD1 for D (6 bases). This CDR3 has 15 amino acids. Per the germline V gene, CDR1 is SGHDN and CDR2 is FVKESK. The V end was cut by 2 bases, the J end by 1 base, with 10 bases between. The CDR3 here is CASSQMTGGTDTQYF. The CDR3 DNA reads as TGTGCCAGCAGCCAAATGACAGGCGGCACAGATACGCAGTATTTT.

J is TRBJ2-5 and V is TRBV19, with 14 bases aligning to TRBD2. The germline CDR1 and CDR2 sequences are LNHDA and SQIVND (reference sequence). The CDR3 sequence is 17 residues long. J was trimmed by 4 bases and V by 4 bases; bases with no gene match: 8. The DNA for the CDR3 is TGTGCCAGTAGTAGGGGCGGGACTAGCGGGAGTAGAGAGACCCAGTACTTC. Residues: CASSRGGTSGSRETQYF.

The rearrangement joins TRBV19 to TRBJ1-2, with D perhaps TRBD1 (6 bases). The germline V and J ends were trimmed by 3 bases and 9 bases, with 14 bases remaining between them. The CDR3 contains 13 residues. Germline values: CDR1 LNHDA, CDR2 SQIVND (reference sequence). The CDR3 sequence is CASSMDGRGSYTF. The CDR3 region has the DNA TGTGCCAGTAGTATGGATGGCAGGGGAAGCTACACCTTC.

V is TRBV19 and J is TRBJ1-2, with TRBD1 as a possible D gene (5 bases). Germline-derived CDR1 and CDR2 are LNHDA and SQIVND (reference sequence). The CDR3 has 16 residues. Deletions cut 7 bases from V and 4 bases from J, with 22 bases between. This CDR3 reads CASMTLRGTGFYGYTF. Here the CDR3 DNA reads TGTGCCAGTATGACTCTCCGAGGTACAGGTTTCTATGGCTACACCTTC.

This clone was recorded only once. V gene TRBV30 combines with J gene TRBJ2-7; D is perhaps TRBD2 (6 bases). V lost 2 bases, J lost 3 bases, and 11 bases lay in between. The CDR3 is 13 amino acids. Germline-derived CDR1 and CDR2 are GTSNPN and SVGIG (reference sequence). CDR3 sequence: CAWSTDGGYEQYF. CDR3 bases: TGTGCCTGGAGTACGGACGGGGGCTACGAGCAGTACTTC.

The CDR3 loop is CASTYRGGTGELFF. The CDR3 DNA reads as TGTGCCAGTACGTACAGGGGGGGCACCGGGGAGCTGTTTTTT. This chain links TRBV7-8 with TRBJ2-2, with D possibly being TRBD1 (8 bases). V shed 9 bases and J shed 4 bases, with 15 bases lying between them. Germline V lookup: CDR1 SGHVS, CDR2 FQNEAQ. This CDR3 spans 14 amino acids.

The chain combines TRBV28 with TRBJ1-2, with 9 bases aligning to TRBD1. The CDR3 is 13 amino acids. Germline values: CDR1 MDHEN, CDR2 SYDVKM. With 8 bases clipped from V and 4 bases from J, the junction kept 5 bases outside the gene matches. In DNA, the CDR3 is TGTGCCAGCCAGACAGGGGGGGCCTATGGCTACACCTTC. Protein product: CASQTGGAYGYTF.